This TCR beta chain was sequenced in a study of T-cell reconstitution after alpha-beta-depleted transplantation in children. V was clipped by 5 bases and J by 1 base; unmatched bases: 0. Germline-derived CDR1 and CDR2 are SGDLS and YYNGEE. This CDR3 has 13 residues. Unique molecular identifiers were used to barcode this TCRbeta library. TCRdb used MiXCR to reprocess the PCR reads, holding one entry per CDR3 protein. The sample records around 270,000 distinct CDR3 sequences, over 9.5% being singletons. There are many counts of this clonotype. The target antigen is unknown. The study's findings and limits: Reportedly, only several hundred clones from non-depleted graft cells drove alpha-beta T-cell counts at about two months. A year had passed since transplant, and T-cell counts and diversity by then came mostly from newly produced T cells. Recipient T cells and thymic progenitors that survived were the source of the high TCRbeta diversity seen at day 60 in some patients.

The rearrangement joins TRBV9 to TRBJ2-5, with 9 positions matching TRBD1. The input for sequencing was PBMCs, taken before TCRalphabeta/CD19-depleted stem cell transplant. This TCR derives from a boy in the first two years of life with acute myeloid leukemia, due to receive a stem cell transplant. The CDR3, as DNA: TGTGCCAGCAGGGGACAGGGCCAAGAGACCCAGTACTTC. Its translation: CASRGQGQETQYF.